The text below deals with one T cell receptor beta chain. The data were obtained in a study of blood T cell repertoires in COVID-19. Overall study: Sites in the United States, Italy and Spain provided acute and convalescent COVID-19 samples. Nucleic acid was either cDNA or gDNA, and it came from T cells, B-cell-depleted T cells, or PBMCs.

Methods used by the authors: Estimation of nucleated cell counts relied on the amplification of reference gene primers. Profiling relied on immunoSEQ multiplex PCR, and the TCRdb table lists in-frame clones only, not all of them. V, J and clone size derive from that table, while D and trimming were established from the DNA sequence. The table has 350,000 or so clones, around 87% seen once; the top ten hold about 6.8%. The clonotype originates from a man between 18 and 29 years old with active or convalescent COVID-19. Sequenced: peripheral blood.

CDR3 bases: TGTGCCAGCAGCCTAGGGGCAGTAAATACCTACGAGCAGTACTTC. Translation: CASSLGAVNTYEQYF. The chain uses TRBV7-6 and TRBJ2-7, with a possible D match to TRBD1 (5 bases). V gave up 5 bases and J gave up 2 bases, with 16 bases separating them. CDR1 and CDR2 (germline): SGHVS, FNYEAQ. This CDR3 spans 15 amino acids.